The 9 T cell receptor beta chains given below trace back to one sample, sequenced in a study of T cells in Graves' hyperthyroidism and ophthalmopathy (dated by TCRdb to between 2018 and 2021). Receptor amplification or capture employed multiplex PCR. The sequencer was an Illumina HiSeq 2000. The TCR beta CDR3 regions were amplified from RNA transcripts. A first-round RT-PCR of the TCR CDR3 used the HTBI primer set with the Qiagen OneStep RT-PCR kit. TCRdb handled the public reads itself, with Q25 trimming in fastp and clone calling in MiXCR, and kept productive beta chains. Every entry covers one CDR3 protein and lists the most common genes and DNA from its rows. This sample lists about 400,000 distinct CDR3 sequences; about a sixth were detected once. Roughly 14% of the sample is taken by the ten largest. Sequencing was performed on blood. The receptor set was obtained from a woman younger than 30 with Graves' hyperthyroidism.

This clonotype was observed many times. V gene TRBV18 combines with J gene TRBJ1-4; 10 bases line up with TRBD1. The V gene end was trimmed by 6 bases and the J gene end by 8 bases; junction bases not matched to a gene: 9. CDR1 is KGHSH and CDR2 is LQKENI in the germline V gene. This CDR3 has 15 residues. The CDR3 nucleotides read TGTGCCAGCTCTCCGCAGACAGGGGGCTCGGAAAAACTGTTTTTT. As protein: CASSPQTGGSEKLFF.

This clonotype was counted only a few times. The rearrangement uses TRBV9 and TRBJ2-7; tentatively, D is TRBD2 (5 bases). Trimming left V 2 bases short and J 3 bases short, with 12 bases between. The CDR3 totals 14 residues. Germline-derived CDR1 and CDR2 are SGDLS and YYNGEE. For the CDR3, the DNA is TGTGCCAGCAGCGTCTATTTAGGGAGCTACGAGCAGTACTTC. Its translation: CASSVYLGSYEQYF.

The rearrangement uses TRBV4-1 and TRBJ1-5; D remains ambiguous. The germline CDR1 and CDR2 sequences are MGHRA and YSYEKL. The CDR3 spans 15 residues. V was cut by 3 bases and J by 2 bases, with 11 bases left in between. The CDR3 spells CASSQVPFGNQPQHF. In DNA, the CDR3 is TGCGCCAGCAGCCAGGTCCCTTTTGGCAATCAGCCCCAGCATTTT.

This chain uses TRBV2 with TRBJ1-1; maybe TRBD1 (5 bases). CDR3 size: 14 residues. Looked up from germline, CDR1 is SNHLY and CDR2 is FYNNEI. The V and J ends lost 8 bases and 4 bases respectively, with 17 bases between them. DNA of the CDR3: TGTGCCAGCGGAAACGGGGGGTATGGCACTGAAGCTTTCTTT. Translated: CASGNGGYGTEAFF.

This chain joins TRBV10-3 and TRBJ2-3; 9 bases align to TRBD1. Germline CDR1 ENHRY, CDR2 SYGVKD. Trimming removed 5 bases from V and 2 bases from J; junction bases left unmatched: 8. CDR3 length: 16 amino acids. Written as DNA, the CDR3 is TGTGCCATCAGTAGGACAGGGGAAAAACTCACAGATACGCAGTATTTT. Translation gives CAISRTGEKLTDTQYF.

The CDR3 here is CASTSGTAYYGYTF. The DNA for the CDR3 is TGTGCCAGTACCTCCGGGACGGCCTACTATGGCTACACCTTC. The rearrangement links TRBV19 to TRBJ1-2; weak D call: TRBD1 (5 bases). Looked up from germline, CDR1 is LNHDA and CDR2 is SQIVND (reference sequence). V was pared by 7 bases and J by 3 bases, with 15 bases between. This CDR3 comprises 14 residues.

In its sample, this clonotype was seen a few times. V is TRBV6-1 and J is TRBJ1-2, with a weak D call TRBD1 (5 bases). The CDR3 has 11 residues. Per germline, CDR1 MNHNS and CDR2 SASEGT. V lost 7 bases and J lost 4, with 7 bases in between. The CDR3, as DNA: TGTGCCAGCACCGACAGCTATGGCTACACCTTC. Protein sequence: CASTDSYGYTF.

This clonotype was seen a few times. The V call is TRBV27, the J call TRBJ2-3, with 9 bases that match TRBD2. The CDR3 runs 17 residues. Unmatched junction bases numbered 4, after V lost 0 bases and J lost 0 bases. Germline V gives CDR1 MNHEY, CDR2 SMNVEV (reference sequence). The CDR3 is CASSLSAGGSSTDTQYF. CDR3 bases: TGTGCCAGCAGTTTATCAGCGGGAGGCTCAAGCACAGATACGCAGTATTTT.

In the case of this clonotype: A much larger clone lies a single base off, so this may be a read error. The V and J genes are TRBV28 and TRBJ2-5; 10 positions agree with TRBD1. The V gene end was trimmed by 11 bases and the J gene end by 3 bases; junction bases not matched to a gene: 15. Germline V CDR1 and CDR2: MDHEN, SYDVKM. The CDR3 covers 16 residues. CDR3 nucleotide sequence: TGTGCCCTACGAAATCTGGGGACAGGGGCTGAAGAGACCCAGTACTTC. Translation gives CALRNLGTGAEETQYF.